Each of the 27 T cell receptor beta chains below was sequenced from the same sample in a study of blood T cell repertoires in COVID-19. Generated by immunoSEQ multiplex PCR, the TCRdb table keeps only in-frame clones and is missing some. The table shows about 46,000 clones, with about 88% occurring only once. The sequenced sample consisted of PBMCs or T cells enriched from blood (not recorded which). All receptors come from a woman in her 50s who had recovered from COVID-19.

This chain links TRBV19 with TRBJ2-3; D unresolved. Trimming cost V 3 bases and J 6 bases, with 19 bases left between them. Germline CDR1 LNHDA, CDR2 SQIVND (reference sequence). The CDR3 spans 16 residues. CDR3 protein: CASSMIRDTRRDTQYF. Here the CDR3 DNA reads TGTGCCAGTAGTATGATCAGAGACACCCGTAGGGATACGCAGTATTTT. Drawing the rest from reference TRBV19 and TRBJ2-3, the complete variable domain is DGGITQSPKYLFRKEGQNVTLSCEQNLNHDAMYWYRQDPGQGLRLIYYSQIVNDFQKGDIAEGYSVSREKKESFPLTVTSAQKNPTAFYLCASSMIRDTRRDTQYFGPGTRLTVL.

The J gene is TRBJ1-6, the V gene TRBV19, with D possibly matching TRBD1 (6 bases). The V gene lost 7 bases and the J gene lost 5 bases, with 12 bases spanning the gap. The CDR3 length is 14 residues. Germline CDR1 and CDR2: LNHDA and SQIVND (reference sequence). CDR3: CASTRGQDNSPLHF. The CDR3 DNA is TGTGCCAGTACCAGGGGACAAGATAATTCACCCCTCCACTTT.

In this sample, this clone turned up once. V is TRBV2 and J is TRBJ1-2, with 9 positions matching TRBD1. V lost 5 bases to trimming and J lost 8 bases; unmatched junction nucleotides: 9. Germline loops: CDR1 SNHLY, CDR2 FYNNEI. CDR3 length equals 14 residues. The CDR3 sequence: CASSRGQGGEGYTF. CDR3 DNA: TGTGCCAGCAGTAGGGGACAGGGCGGAGAGGGCTACACCTTC. The whole variable domain, filled in from reference TRBV2 and TRBJ1-2, reads EPEVTQTPSHQVTQMGQEVILRCVPISNHLYFYWYRQILGQKVEFLVSFYNNEISEKSEIFDDQFSVERPDGSNFTLKIRSTKLEDSAMYFCASSRGQGGEGYTFGSGTRLTVV.

The chain couples TRBV6-2 or TRBV6-3 to TRBJ2-1, with D maybe TRBD1 (6 bases). Germline lookup yields CDR1 MNHEY and CDR2 SVGEGT. This CDR3 is built from 13 residues. Trimming took 8 bases from V and 5 from J, leaving 13 bases between them. DNA for the CDR3: TGTGCCAGCGGCCCCCGGGACAACAATGAGCAGTTCTTC. Translated, it gives CASGPRDNNEQFF.

J is TRBJ2-1 and V is TRBV11-3; 9 nucleotides line up with TRBD2. Germline loops: CDR1 SGHNT, CDR2 YENEEA. The ends lost 4 bases at V and 9 bases at J; junction bases unmatched: 7. There are 14 residues in the CDR3. CDR3 loop: CASSSSGTSSEQFF. Written as DNA, the CDR3 is TGTGCCAGCAGCTCCTCCGGGACTAGCAGTGAGCAGTTCTTC.

This rearrangement joins TRBV5-6 to TRBJ1-5; tentatively, D is TRBD1 (5 bases). The CDR3 extends over 14 amino acids. V lost 0 bases, J lost 5 bases, and 9 bases lay in between. CDR1 and CDR2 (germline): SGHDT, YYEEEE. The chain's CDR3 is CASSLERDDQPQHF. The CDR3 DNA reads as TGTGCCAGCAGCTTGGAGCGGGACGATCAGCCCCAGCATTTT. Full variable domain (outside the CDR3, taken from reference TRBV5-6 and TRBJ1-5): DAGVTQSPTHLIKTRGQQVTLRCSPKSGHDTVSWYQQALGQGPQFIFQYYEEEERQRGNFPDRFSGHQFPNYSSELNVNALLLGDSALYLCASSLERDDQPQHFGDGTRLSIL.

The genes are TRBV11-2 and TRBJ2-1, with D hard to call. Germline CDR1 SGHAT, CDR2 FQNNGV. CDR3 length: 18 amino acids. Trimming took off 1 base at V and 6 bases at J, with 22 bases between the two ends. The CDR3 reads CASSLALVSVADLNEQFF. Here the CDR3 DNA reads TGTGCCAGCAGCTTAGCCCTAGTATCGGTCGCCGATCTCAATGAGCAGTTCTTC.

Written as DNA, the CDR3 is TGTGCCAGCAGTGCCGGGGAAGGCGAGCAGTACTTC. Protein product: CASSAGEGEQYF. The V gene is TRBV2, the J gene TRBJ2-7; possibly TRBD2 for D (5 bases). Between the trimmed V and J ends, which lost 4 bases and 6 bases, there was a span of 10 bases. Germline CDR1 SNHLY, CDR2 FYNNEI. This CDR3 comprises 12 residues.

The chain joins TRBV29-1 to TRBJ2-1; D is possibly TRBD1 (5 bases). The CDR3 consists of 16 residues. Germline V gives CDR1 SQVTM, CDR2 ANQGSEA. Trimming took 7 bases from V and 2 from J, leaving 21 bases between them. CDR3 amino acids: CSALEWQGRPYNEQFF. CDR3 DNA sequence: TGCAGCGCTCTAGAGTGGCAGGGAAGACCCTACAATGAGCAGTTCTTC.

The gene calls are TRBV5-1 and TRBJ2-1, with 7 nucleotides matching TRBD2. The CDR3 totals 16 residues. The ends lost 3 bases at V and 2 bases at J; junction bases unmatched: 8. The V gene's germline CDR1 is SGHRS and CDR2 YFSETQ. The CDR3 loop reads CASSWRDLAAYNEQFF. CDR3 bases: TGCGCCAGCAGCTGGAGGGATCTAGCGGCCTACAATGAGCAGTTCTTC. Combining the CDR3 with reference TRBV5-1 and TRBJ2-1 gives the whole variable domain KAGVTQTPRYLIKTRGQQVTLSCSPISGHRSVSWYQQTPGQGLQFLFEYFSETQRNKGNFPGRFSGRQFSNSRSEMNVSTLELGDSALYLCASSWRDLAAYNEQFFGPGTRLTVL.

This rearrangement joins TRBV29-1 to TRBJ2-4; D may be TRBD2 (6 bases). Trimming took off 0 bases at V and 3 bases at J, with 12 bases between the two ends. The CDR3 is 15 residues long. Germline assignment: CDR1 SQVTM and CDR2 ANQGSEA. In DNA, the CDR3 is TGCAGCGTTGAAGATGTCGGGGGTGGCAAAAACATTCAGTACTTC. It is translated as CSVEDVGGGKNIQYF. The full variable domain, in which reference TRBV29-1 and TRBJ2-4 provide the parts outside the CDR3, is SAVISQKPSRDICQRGTSLTIQCQVDSQVTMMFWYRQQPGQSLTLIATANQGSEATYESGFVIDKFPISRPNLTFSTLTVSNMSPEDSSIYLCSVEDVGGGKNIQYFGAGTRLSVL.

The genes are TRBV7-9 and TRBJ1-1, with TRBD1 matching over 7 bases. Germline values: CDR1 SEHNR, CDR2 FQNEAQ (reference sequence). Losses at the gene ends were 5 bases for V and 3 bases for J; bases not matched to a gene: 3. The CDR3 consists of 13 residues. The CDR3 sequence: CASSRQGDTEAFF. The CDR3 DNA reads TGTGCCAGCAGCCGACAGGGAGACACTGAAGCTTTCTTT. The entire variable domain, with the rest obtained from reference TRBV7-9 and TRBJ1-1, is as follows: DTGVSQNPRHKITKRGQNVTFRCDPISEHNRLYWYRQTLGQGPEFLTYFQNEAQLEKSRLLSDRFSAERPKGSFSTLEIQRTEQGDSAMYLCASSRQGDTEAFFGQGTRLTVV.

V usage is TRBV10-3 and J usage is TRBJ1-5; 7 bases are shared with TRBD1. Germline lookup yields CDR1 ENHRY and CDR2 SYGVKD. The CDR3 spans 12 residues. V shed 10 bases, J shed 5 bases, and the junction held 5 bases outside the gene matches. CDR3 DNA sequence: TGTGCCACCCGACAGGGAGATCAGCCCCAGCATTTT. This translates into CATRQGDQPQHF.

This clone was observed a few times. This chain links TRBV30 with TRBJ1-2, with a tentative D call TRBD1 (6 bases). The CDR3 has 15 amino acids. From germline, CDR1 is GTSNPN and CDR2 SVGIG (reference sequence). V was clipped by 4 bases and J by 7 bases, with 22 bases between them. CDR3 bases: TGTGCCTGGAAGGCGGCAGGGGCGCGGGTTGGTGGCTACACCTTC. Its translation: CAWKAAGARVGGYTF.

In nucleotides, the CDR3 is TGTGCCAGCAGTCTACAGGGCGCGAACACTGAAGCTTTCTTT. Amino acid sequence: CASSLQGANTEAFF. The chain joins TRBV2 to TRBJ1-1; tentatively, D is TRBD1 (6 bases). The CDR3 is 14 residues long. The V gene's germline CDR1 is SNHLY and CDR2 FYNNEI. V was pared by 5 bases and J by 1 base, with 11 bases between.

V gene TRBV19 combines with J gene TRBJ2-1; TRBD2 is a possible D gene (5 bases). Germline loops: CDR1 LNHDA, CDR2 SQIVND (reference sequence). This CDR3 has 15 residues. V lost 5 bases and J 2 bases, leaving 13 bases between the germline ends. The CDR3 sequence is CASSFWTGAYNEQFF. As DNA, the CDR3 is TGTGCCAGTAGTTTCTGGACTGGCGCCTACAATGAGCAGTTCTTC.

The J gene is TRBJ2-1, the V gene TRBV28, with 7 positions matching TRBD1. Germline loops: CDR1 MDHEN, CDR2 SYDVKM. V gave up 8 bases and J gave up 8 bases; unmatched junction bases: 18. The CDR3 runs 16 residues. CDR3 protein: CASGLALLPRGHEQFF. In DNA form, the CDR3 reads TGTGCCAGCGGATTGGCTCTATTGCCAAGGGGGCATGAGCAGTTCTTC.

Concerning this clone: It is unclear where the CDR3 begins or ends on the DNA, so no DNA is shown, and the CDR3 is as TCRdb lists it. The chain joins TRBV7-9 to TRBJ1-2; TRBD1, the D gene given by the table, was not confirmed from the DNA. CDR1 is SEHNR and CDR2 is FQNEAQ in the germline V gene (reference sequence). Both ends counted, the CDR3 spans 13 residues. CDR3 protein: CASSLVGSGSYTF.

The chain is built from TRBV10-3 and TRBJ1-1, with TRBD1 as a possible D gene (5 bases). The CDR3 totals 13 residues. The germline CDR1 and CDR2 sequences are ENHRY and SYGVKD. Between the trimmed V and J ends, which lost 2 bases and 10 bases, there was a span of 14 bases. DNA of the CDR3: TGTGCCATCAGTGAGACTGTGGGGCAGTTAGCTTTCTTT. Amino acids: CAISETVGQLAFF.

In nucleotides, the CDR3 is TGTGCCAGCAGTTACACAGGGAACTACGTGGGCTACACCTTC. Amino acids: CASSYTGNYVGYTF. The chain is built from TRBV6-2 or TRBV6-3 and TRBJ1-2; maybe TRBD1 (6 bases). V was clipped by 2 bases and J by 8 bases, with 15 bases between them. CDR3 length: 14 amino acids. The germline V gene has CDR1 MNHEY and CDR2 SVGEGT.

The chain joins TRBV6-2 or TRBV6-3 to TRBJ2-7; TRBD2 matches at 7 bases. Trimming took 2 bases from V and 7 from J; bases not matched to a gene: 11. This CDR3 is built from 15 residues. Per the germline V gene, CDR1 is MNHEY and CDR2 is SVGEGT. Written as DNA, the CDR3 is TGTGCCAGCAGTTACCCCCGGGCGGGAGAAGGTGAGCAGTACTTC. As protein: CASSYPRAGEGEQYF.

The chain couples TRBV18 to TRBJ2-5; TRBD2 aligns across 13 bases. The CDR3 totals 16 residues. With V trimmed by 3 bases and J by 2 bases, 3 bases remained unmatched. The germline gives CDR1 KGHSH, CDR2 LQKENI. Written as DNA, the CDR3 is TGTGCCAGCTCACCCCCGGGACTAGCGGGACAAGAGACCCAGTACTTC. Amino acids: CASSPPGLAGQETQYF.

V usage is TRBV5-1 and J usage is TRBJ2-7; possibly TRBD2 for D (6 bases). Germline V gives CDR1 SGHRS, CDR2 YFSETQ. The CDR3 consists of 14 residues. Trimming left V 0 bases short and J 6 bases short, with 13 bases between. CDR3 sequence reads: CASSLDGLGGEQYF. The CDR3 nucleotides are TGCGCCAGCAGCTTGGACGGCCTGGGAGGCGAGCAGTACTTC.

J is TRBJ1-1 and V is TRBV4-1; 9 nucleotides align to TRBD1. The CDR3 runs 16 residues. The V and J ends lost 4 bases and 0 bases, in that order; junction bases with no gene match: 6. Germline assignment: CDR1 MGHRA and CDR2 YSYEKL. The CDR3 DNA is TGCGCCAGCAGCCGGGGACAGGGATCAATGAACACTGAAGCTTTCTTT. Translation gives CASSRGQGSMNTEAFF.

The sample holds one count of this clone. This chain uses TRBV19 with TRBJ1-5; D uncertain. The V gene lost 5 bases and the J gene lost 2 bases, with 22 bases spanning the gap. Germline loops: CDR1 LNHDA, CDR2 SQIVND (reference sequence). This CDR3 contains 18 residues. CDR3 in DNA: TGTGCCAGTAGTCCCCGGGAGGGAACCCCTATAGGCAATCAGCCCCAGCATTTT. Translated, it gives CASSPREGTPIGNQPQHF.

CDR3 loop: CASSLKLDRFSHQPQHF. CDR3 DNA sequence: TGTGCCAGCAGCCTCAAGCTGGACAGGTTCTCCCATCAGCCCCAGCATTTT. The V call is TRBV28, the J call TRBJ1-5; TRBD1 matches 7 bases. The CDR3 is 17 residues long. The V gene end was trimmed by 6 bases and the J gene end by 5 bases; junction bases not matched to a gene: 16. Per germline, CDR1 MDHEN and CDR2 SYDVKM.

The chain couples TRBV19 to TRBJ2-7, with TRBD1 as a possible D gene (5 bases). The germline V gene has CDR1 LNHDA and CDR2 SQIVND (reference sequence). This CDR3 is 14 amino acids long. V shed 5 bases and J shed 2 bases, with 13 bases lying between them. CDR3 in amino acids: CASSVGHRTYEQYF. The DNA of the CDR3 is TGTGCCAGTAGTGTAGGACACCGGACCTACGAGCAGTACTTC.